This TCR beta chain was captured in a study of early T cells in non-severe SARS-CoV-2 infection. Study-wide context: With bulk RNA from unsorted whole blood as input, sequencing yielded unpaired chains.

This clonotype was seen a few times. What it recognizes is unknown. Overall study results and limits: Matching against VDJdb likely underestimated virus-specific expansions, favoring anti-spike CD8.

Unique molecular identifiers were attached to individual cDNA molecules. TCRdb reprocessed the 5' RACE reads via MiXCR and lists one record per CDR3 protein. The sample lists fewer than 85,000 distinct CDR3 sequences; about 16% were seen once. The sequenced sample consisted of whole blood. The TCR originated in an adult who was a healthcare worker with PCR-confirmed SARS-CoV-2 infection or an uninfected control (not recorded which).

CDR3 in DNA: TGTGCCAGCAGCGAGCAGACTAGCGTGAGTGAGCAGTTCTTC. It yields the protein CASSEQTSVSEQFF. This chain uses TRBV2 with TRBJ2-1; 8 nucleotides align to TRBD2. Germline V gene data show CDR1 as SNHLY and CDR2 as FYNNEI. Trimming cost V 6 bases and J 9 bases; bases outside gene matches: 10. The CDR3 has 14 amino acids.